Below, 6 T cell receptor beta chains from the same sample are listed, as sequenced in a study of CD8 T cells in ankylosing spondylitis. TCRdb itself ran the 5' RACE reads through MiXCR, one entry per CDR3 protein. The data show approximately 290,000 distinct CDR3 sequences, with around 21% seen just once and roughly 3.6% held by the top ten. Sequencing was performed on blood, either unsorted or a sorted T cell fraction (not recorded which). The receptor set was obtained from a female donor with ankylosing spondylitis or in good health (not recorded which).

The chain employs TRBV20-1 and TRBJ1-2; 10 bases are shared with TRBD1. This CDR3 is built from 17 residues. Germline CDR1 reads DFQATT; CDR2 reads SNEGSKA (reference sequence). With V trimmed by 3 bases and J by 4 bases, 14 bases remained unmatched. The CDR3 DNA is TGCAGTGCTAGCGCCCTTCAGAAGACAGGGGGCCCCTATGGCTACACCTTC. This gives the protein CSASALQKTGGPYGYTF.

V gene TRBV20-1 combines with J gene TRBJ2-7, with 14 bases lining up with TRBD2. The CDR3 runs 16 residues. Germline CDR1 reads DFQATT; CDR2 reads SNEGSKA (reference sequence). Losses at the gene ends were 6 bases for V and 0 bases for J; bases not matched to a gene: 7. The CDR3 loop reads CSAPGTSGGSSYEQYF. In DNA form, the CDR3 reads TGCAGTGCCCCCGGGACTAGCGGGGGTAGCTCCTACGAGCAGTACTTC.

This rearrangement joins TRBV25-1 to TRBJ2-1; D uncertain. Trimming took off 3 bases at V and 3 bases at J, with 12 bases between the two ends. The CDR3 length is 15 residues. Germline assignment: CDR1 MGHDK and CDR2 SYGVNS. CDR3 sequence (DNA): TGTGCCAGCAGTGATAGAAATTCGATCTACAATGAGCAGTTCTTC. This encodes CASSDRNSIYNEQFF.

This clonotype occurred once. The chain carries TRBV7-8 and TRBJ2-5; 16 bases agree with TRBD2. J gave up 7 bases and V 3 bases, and 11 bases lay outside the gene matches. The V gene's germline CDR1 is SGHVS and CDR2 FQNEAQ. CDR3 length: 18 residues. The CDR3 sequence: CASSFGTSGRGRMVTQYF. CDR3 nucleotide sequence: TGTGCCAGCAGCTTCGGGACTAGCGGGAGGGGAAGAATGGTGACCCAGTACTTC. Full variable domain (remainder filled in from reference TRBV7-8 and TRBJ2-5): GAGVSQSPRYKVAKRGQDVALRCDPISGHVSLFWYQQALGQGPEFLTYFQNEAQLDKSGLPSDRFFAERPEGSVSTLKIQRTQQEDSAVYLCASSFGTSGRGRMVTQYFGPGTRLLVL.

The chain carries TRBV11-1 and TRBJ1-5; D unresolved. The CDR3 covers 16 residues. V lost 4 bases, J lost 3 bases, and 16 bases lay in between. Germline V gives CDR1 SGHAT, CDR2 FQDESV (reference sequence). The CDR3 nucleotides are TGTGCCAGCAGCTCCCGGCCGGGGAGGACCAATCAGCCCCAGCATTTT. As protein: CASSSRPGRTNQPQHF.

The table lists this clonotype with many counts. CDR3 protein: CASSADSYGYTF. The CDR3 nucleotides are TGTGCCAGCAGCGCGGACAGCTATGGCTACACCTTC. The rearrangement links TRBV9 to TRBJ1-2; D perhaps matches TRBD1 (6 bases). The CDR3 runs to 12 residues. The germline V and J ends were trimmed by 3 bases and 4 bases, with 7 bases remaining between them. CDR1 and CDR2 (germline): SGDLS, YYNGEE.